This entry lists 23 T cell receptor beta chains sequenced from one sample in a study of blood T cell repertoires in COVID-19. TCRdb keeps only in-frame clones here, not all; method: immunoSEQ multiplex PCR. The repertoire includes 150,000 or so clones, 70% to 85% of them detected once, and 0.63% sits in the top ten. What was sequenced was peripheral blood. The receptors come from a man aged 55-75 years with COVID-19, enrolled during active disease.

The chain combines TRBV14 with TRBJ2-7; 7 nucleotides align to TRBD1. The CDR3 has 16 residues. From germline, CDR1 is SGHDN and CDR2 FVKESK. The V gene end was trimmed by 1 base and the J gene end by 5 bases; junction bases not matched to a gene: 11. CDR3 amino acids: CASSQVWTRGNDEQYF. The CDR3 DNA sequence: TGTGCCAGCAGCCAAGTTTGGACCAGGGGGAACGACGAGCAGTACTTC.

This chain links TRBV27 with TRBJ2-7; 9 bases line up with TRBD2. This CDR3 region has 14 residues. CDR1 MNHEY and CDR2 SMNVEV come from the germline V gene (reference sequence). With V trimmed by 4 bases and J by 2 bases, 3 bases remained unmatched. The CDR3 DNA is TGTGCCAGCAGTTCCCGGACTAGCGCCTACGAGCAGTACTTC. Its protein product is CASSSRTSAYEQYF.

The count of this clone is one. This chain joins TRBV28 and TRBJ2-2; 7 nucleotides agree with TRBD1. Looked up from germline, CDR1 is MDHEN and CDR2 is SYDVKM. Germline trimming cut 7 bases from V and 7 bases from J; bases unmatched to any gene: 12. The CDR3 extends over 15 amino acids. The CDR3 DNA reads TGTGCCAGCACCATCTCAGGGGGTTTTGGCGGGGAGCTGTTTTTT. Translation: CASTISGGFGGELFF.

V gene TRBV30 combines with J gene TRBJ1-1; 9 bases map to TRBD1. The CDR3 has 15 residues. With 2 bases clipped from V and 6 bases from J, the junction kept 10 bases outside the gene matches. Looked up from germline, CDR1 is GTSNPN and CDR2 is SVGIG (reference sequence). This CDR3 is CAWSRVGQGPPEAFF. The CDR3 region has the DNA TGTGCCTGGAGTCGTGTGGGACAGGGTCCCCCTGAAGCTTTCTTT. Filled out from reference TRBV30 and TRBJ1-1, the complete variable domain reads SQTIHQWPATLVQPVGSPLSLECTVEGTSNPNLYWYRQAAGRGLQLLFYSVGIGQISSEVPQNLSASRPQDRQFILSSKKLLLSDSGFYLCAWSRVGQGPPEAFFGQGTRLTVV.

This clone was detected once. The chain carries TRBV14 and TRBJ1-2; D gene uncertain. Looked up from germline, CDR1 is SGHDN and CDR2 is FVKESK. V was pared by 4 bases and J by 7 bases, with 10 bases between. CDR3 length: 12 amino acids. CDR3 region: CASSRDIGGYTF. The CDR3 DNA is TGTGCCAGCAGCCGCGACATTGGTGGCTACACCTTC.

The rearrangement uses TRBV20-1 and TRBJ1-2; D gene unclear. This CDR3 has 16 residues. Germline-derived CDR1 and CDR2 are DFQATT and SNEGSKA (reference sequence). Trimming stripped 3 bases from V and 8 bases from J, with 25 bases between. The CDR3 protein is CSASSKYEEKTLGYTF. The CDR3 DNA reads TGCAGTGCTAGTTCTAAATATGAGGAGAAGACTTTAGGCTACACCTTC.

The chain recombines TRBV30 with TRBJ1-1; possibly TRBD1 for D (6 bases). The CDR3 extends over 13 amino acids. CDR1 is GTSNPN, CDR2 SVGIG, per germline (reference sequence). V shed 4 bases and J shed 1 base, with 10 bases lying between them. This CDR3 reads CAWIGQPNTEAFF. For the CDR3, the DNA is TGTGCCTGGATAGGACAGCCGAACACTGAAGCTTTCTTT.

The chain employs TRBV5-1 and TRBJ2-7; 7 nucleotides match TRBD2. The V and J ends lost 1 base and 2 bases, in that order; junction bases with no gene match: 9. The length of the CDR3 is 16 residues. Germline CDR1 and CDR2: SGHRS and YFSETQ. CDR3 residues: CASSLLGGSATYEQYF. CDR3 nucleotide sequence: TGCGCCAGCAGCTTGTTGGGCGGGAGTGCCACCTACGAGCAGTACTTC.

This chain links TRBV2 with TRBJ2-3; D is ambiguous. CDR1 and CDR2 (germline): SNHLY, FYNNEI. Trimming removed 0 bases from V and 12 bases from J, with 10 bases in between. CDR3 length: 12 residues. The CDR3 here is CASSEASRSQYF. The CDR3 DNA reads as TGTGCCAGCAGTGAAGCAAGCCGCTCCCAGTATTTT.

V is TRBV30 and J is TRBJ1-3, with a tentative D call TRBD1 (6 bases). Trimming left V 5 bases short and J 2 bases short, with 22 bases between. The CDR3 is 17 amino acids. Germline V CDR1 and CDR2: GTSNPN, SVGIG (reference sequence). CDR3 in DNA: TGTGCCTGGGTAACACGCGGATCAGGGGTCCCTGGAAACACCATATATTTT. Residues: CAWVTRGSGVPGNTIYF.

The CDR3 nucleotides are TGTGCCAGCAGCCTACCCGCCGGGACAGGGCACTCTGGAAACACCATATATTTT. This codes for CASSLPAGTGHSGNTIYF. The V call is TRBV13, the J call TRBJ1-3; the match to TRBD1 covers 9 bases. V shed 5 bases, J shed 0 bases, and the junction held 11 bases outside the gene matches. The CDR3 spans 18 residues. Per germline, CDR1 PRHDT and CDR2 FYEKMQ (reference sequence).

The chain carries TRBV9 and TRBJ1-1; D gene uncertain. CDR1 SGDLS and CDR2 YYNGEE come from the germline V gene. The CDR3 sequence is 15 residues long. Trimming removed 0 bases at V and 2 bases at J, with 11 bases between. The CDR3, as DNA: TGTGCCAGCAGCGTAGTGTTCACAGCCAACACTGAAGCTTTCTTT. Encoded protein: CASSVVFTANTEAFF.

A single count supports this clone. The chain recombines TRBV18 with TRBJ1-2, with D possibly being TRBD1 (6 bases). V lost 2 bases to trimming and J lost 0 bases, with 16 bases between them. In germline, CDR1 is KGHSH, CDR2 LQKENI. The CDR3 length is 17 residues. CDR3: CASSPSRTVGANYGYTF. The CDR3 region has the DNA TGTGCCAGCTCACCATCGAGGACAGTAGGGGCTAACTATGGCTACACCTTC.

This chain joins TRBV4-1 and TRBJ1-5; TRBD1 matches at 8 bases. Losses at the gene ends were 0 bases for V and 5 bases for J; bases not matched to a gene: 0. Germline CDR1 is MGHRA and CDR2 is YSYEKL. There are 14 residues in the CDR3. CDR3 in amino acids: CASSQEQGDQPQHF. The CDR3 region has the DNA TGCGCCAGCAGCCAAGAACAGGGGGATCAGCCCCAGCATTTT.

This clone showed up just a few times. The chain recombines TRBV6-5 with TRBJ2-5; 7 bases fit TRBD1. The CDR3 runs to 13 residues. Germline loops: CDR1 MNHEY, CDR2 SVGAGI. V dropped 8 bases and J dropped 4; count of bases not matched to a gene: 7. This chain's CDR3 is CASARDRGETQYF. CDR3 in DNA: TGTGCCAGCGCCAGGGACAGAGGAGAGACCCAGTACTTC.

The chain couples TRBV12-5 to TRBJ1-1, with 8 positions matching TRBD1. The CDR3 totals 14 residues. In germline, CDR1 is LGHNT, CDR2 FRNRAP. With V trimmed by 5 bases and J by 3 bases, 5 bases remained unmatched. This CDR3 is CASGTTGGYTEAFF. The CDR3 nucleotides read TGTGCTAGTGGTACAACAGGGGGATACACTGAAGCTTTCTTT. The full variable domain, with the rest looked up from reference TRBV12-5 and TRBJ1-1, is DARVTQTPRHKVTEMGQEVTMRCQPILGHNTVFWYRQTMMQGLELLAYFRNRAPLDDSGMPKDRFSAEMPDATLATLKIQPSEPRDSAVYFCASGTTGGYTEAFFGQGTRLTVV.

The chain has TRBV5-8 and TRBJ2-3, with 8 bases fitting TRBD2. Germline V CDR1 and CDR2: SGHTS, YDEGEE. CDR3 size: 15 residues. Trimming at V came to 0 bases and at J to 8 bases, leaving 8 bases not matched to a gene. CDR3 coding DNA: TGTGCCAGCAGCTTGGGAGGGACTAGTTCACTTACGCAGTATTTT. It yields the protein CASSLGGTSSLTQYF.

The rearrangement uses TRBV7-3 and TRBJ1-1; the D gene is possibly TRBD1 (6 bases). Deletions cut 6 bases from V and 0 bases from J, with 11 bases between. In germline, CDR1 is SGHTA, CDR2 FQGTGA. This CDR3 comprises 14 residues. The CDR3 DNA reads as TGTGCCAGCAGTTCACAGGGATTGAACACTGAAGCTTTCTTT. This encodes CASSSQGLNTEAFF.

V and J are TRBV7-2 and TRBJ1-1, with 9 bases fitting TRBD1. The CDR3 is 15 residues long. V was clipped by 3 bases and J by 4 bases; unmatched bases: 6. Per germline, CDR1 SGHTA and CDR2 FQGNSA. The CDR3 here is CASSFTGGVSTEAFF. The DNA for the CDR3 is TGTGCCAGCAGCTTTACAGGGGGCGTTAGCACTGAAGCTTTCTTT.

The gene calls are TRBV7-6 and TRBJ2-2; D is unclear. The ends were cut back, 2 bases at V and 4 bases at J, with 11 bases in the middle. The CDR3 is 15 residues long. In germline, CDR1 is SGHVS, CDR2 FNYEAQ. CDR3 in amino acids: CASSLQNSFTGELFF. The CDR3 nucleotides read TGTGCCAGCAGCTTACAAAACAGTTTCACCGGGGAGCTGTTTTTT.

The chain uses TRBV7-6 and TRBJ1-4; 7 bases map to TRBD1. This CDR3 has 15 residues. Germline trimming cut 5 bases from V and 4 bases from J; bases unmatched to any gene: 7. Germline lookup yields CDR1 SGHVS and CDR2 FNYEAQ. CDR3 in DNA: TGTGCCAGCAGCAAAATACAGGGGCTTAATGAAAAACTGTTTTTT. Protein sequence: CASSKIQGLNEKLFF.

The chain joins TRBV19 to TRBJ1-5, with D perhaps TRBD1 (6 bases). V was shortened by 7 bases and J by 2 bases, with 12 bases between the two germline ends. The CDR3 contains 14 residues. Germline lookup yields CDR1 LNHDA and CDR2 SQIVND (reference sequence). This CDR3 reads CASNRESGNQPQHF. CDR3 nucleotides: TGTGCCAGTAACAGGGAATCGGGCAATCAGCCCCAGCATTTT.

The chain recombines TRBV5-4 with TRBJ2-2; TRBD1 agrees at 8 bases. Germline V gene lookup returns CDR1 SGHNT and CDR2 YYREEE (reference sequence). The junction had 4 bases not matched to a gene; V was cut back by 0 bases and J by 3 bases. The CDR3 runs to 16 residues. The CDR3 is CASSLAGRGHTGELFF. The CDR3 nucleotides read TGTGCCAGCAGCTTGGCCGGCAGGGGGCACACCGGGGAGCTGTTTTTT.